This is a list of T cell receptor beta chains from one sample in a study of post-analysis software for immune sequencing data. In TCRdb, the PCR reads were re-called with MiXCR into one record per CDR3 protein. Among fewer than 700,000 distinct CDR3 sequences listed, 44% were seen once. The material sequenced was blood. The receptor set was obtained from a girl aged 10 to 17 with multiple sclerosis. The CDR3 runs from the conserved cysteine through the conserved F or W. D genes are given only for firm matches. Size is stated for part of the rows, as once, few or many counts, or as a class when the clone is expanded.

V	J	D	size	CDR3	DNA
TRBV5-1	TRBJ2-5	NA	NA	CASSLAVHQETQYF	TGCGCCAGCAGCTTGGCAGTGCATCAAGAGACCCAGTACTTC
TRBV7-9	TRBJ2-7	TRBD2	NA	CASSPGTSGRYEQYF	TGTGCCAGCAGCCCAGGGACTAGCGGGAGGTACGAGCAGTACTTC
TRBV5-1	TRBJ2-5	NA	NA	CASSPGHGQETQYF	TGCGCCAGCAGCCCAGGACACGGACAAGAGACCCAGTACTTC
TRBV2	TRBJ2-3	TRBD1	once	CASRWDRGQTDTQYF	TGTGCCAGCAGGTGGGACAGGGGGCAGACAGATACGCAGTATTTT
TRBV6-5	TRBJ1-5	TRBD1	NA	CASRPGTGGNQPQHF	TGTGCCAGCAGACCCGGGACAGGGGGCAATCAGCCCCAGCATTTT
TRBV4-1	TRBJ2-7	NA	NA	CASSQEVGTYEQYF	TGCGCCAGCAGCCAAGAGGTGGGCACCTACGAGCAGTACTTC
TRBV29-1	TRBJ2-3	NA	NA	CSTSETTDTQYF	TGCAGCACCAGCGAGACCACAGATACGCAGTATTTT
TRBV10-3	TRBJ2-7	NA	NA	CAISESGRASYEQYF	TGTGCCATCAGTGAGAGCGGCAGGGCCTCCTACGAGCAGTACTTC
TRBV12-5	TRBJ2-3	NA	NA	CASGLPSGTRRIAQYF	TGTGCTAGTGGTTTGCCCTCCGGGACCAGAAGAATCGCGCAGTATTTT
TRBV20-1	TRBJ2-5	TRBD1	NA	CSARKRTGNQETQYF	TGCAGTGCTAGAAAAAGGACAGGGAATCAAGAGACCCAGTACTTC
TRBV7-8	TRBJ2-2	NA	NA	CASSQMNGGVTGELFF	TGTGCCAGCAGCCAGATGAATGGCGGGGTGACCGGGGAGCTGTTTTTT
TRBV29-1	TRBJ2-7	NA	few	CSVGGQGIRDEQYF	TGCAGCGTTGGGGGTCAGGGTATTCGGGACGAGCAGTACTTC
TRBV10-3	TRBJ2-1	NA	NA	CAITHTPLTGTEQFF	TGTGCCATCACCCACACACCTCTAACTGGGACTGAGCAGTTCTTC
TRBV29-1	TRBJ2-1	TRBD2	NA	CSVTSGGRGNEQFF	TGCAGCGTTACGAGCGGGGGGAGAGGCAATGAGCAGTTCTTC
TRBV7-9	TRBJ2-7	TRBD2	NA	CASSFHASGAYEQYF	TGTGCCAGCAGCTTTCACGCTAGCGGGGCCTACGAGCAGTACTTC
TRBV20-1	TRBJ2-1	TRBD2	few	CSALRAGTSGILSSYNEQFF	TGCAGTGCTCTCCGAGCCGGGACTAGCGGGATATTGAGCTCCTACAATGAGCAGTTCTTC
TRBV5-1	TRBJ1-6	NA	NA	CASSRYGIQRDSPLHF	TGCGCCAGCAGCCGCTACGGGATTCAAAGGGATTCACCCCTCCACTTT
TRBV7-9	TRBJ1-1	NA	NA	CASRELWPGANEAFF	TGTGCCAGCAGGGAGCTATGGCCAGGGGCCAATGAAGCTTTCTTT
TRBV29-1	TRBJ1-2	NA	once	CSVDRLDGGYGYTF	TGCAGCGTTGACCGTCTCGATGGGGGCTATGGCTACACCTTC
TRBV3-1	TRBJ2-6	TRBD1	few	CASSQIPPGQGTGANVLTF	TGTGCCAGCAGCCAAATTCCCCCGGGACAGGGTACCGGGGCCAACGTCCTGACTTTC
TRBV4-1	TRBJ2-2	TRBD1	NA	CASSQGDRTNTGELFF	TGCGCCAGCAGCCAAGGGGACAGGACAAACACCGGGGAGCTGTTTTTT
TRBV5-4	TRBJ1-5	NA	few	CASSPGAPRSNQPQHF	TGTGCCAGCAGCCCCGGAGCCCCTCGGAGCAATCAGCCCCAGCATTTT
TRBV7-2	TRBJ2-1	NA	NA	CASSLAGSVGGEQFF	TGTGCCAGCAGCTTAGCCGGTAGCGTCGGTGGCGAGCAGTTCTTC
TRBV6-5	TRBJ2-7	NA	few	CASSYSIRIPTYEQYF	TGTGCCAGCAGTTACTCAATCAGGATCCCTACCTACGAGCAGTACTTC
TRBV5-5	TRBJ1-1	NA	NA	CASSLVPGWNTEAFF	TGTGCCAGCAGCTTGGTCCCAGGATGGAACACTGAAGCTTTCTTT
TRBV12-3/TRBV12-4	TRBJ2-1	TRBD2	few	CASSPGLADYNEQFF	TGTGCCAGCAGCCCGGGACTAGCAGATTACAATGAGCAGTTCTTC
TRBV12-3/TRBV12-4	TRBJ2-5	NA	NA	CASSPEGQGTQYF	TGTGCCAGCAGCCCTGAGGGCCAGGGGACCCAGTACTTC
TRBV5-6	TRBJ1-1	NA	NA	CASSSKTEILEAFF	TGTGCCAGCAGCTCTAAGACAGAGATCCTTGAAGCTTTCTTT
TRBV12-3/TRBV12-4	TRBJ1-5	TRBD1	NA	CASSTGVVQPQHF	TGTGCCAGTTCCACAGGGGTGGTTCAGCCCCAGCATTTT
TRBV12-3/TRBV12-4	TRBJ2-3	NA	NA	CPSSLGATDTQYF	TGTCCCAGCAGTTTAGGGGCAACAGATACGCAGTATTTT
TRBV29-1	TRBJ2-1	TRBD2	few	CSGGSYYNEQFF	TGCAGCGGCGGGAGTTACTACAATGAGCAGTTCTTC
TRBV7-2	TRBJ2-3	NA	NA	CASSWRDTQYF	TGTGCCAGCAGCTGGAGAGATACGCAGTATTTT
TRBV4-1	TRBJ2-1	NA	few	CASSQDRVAYNEQFF	TGCGCCAGCAGCCAAGATCGAGTAGCATACAATGAGCAGTTCTTC
TRBV20-1	TRBJ2-1	TRBD1	NA	CSAFTGGWHEQFF	TGCAGTGCTTTTACAGGGGGCTGGCATGAGCAGTTCTTC
TRBV7-9	TRBJ2-7	NA	few	CASSLWRDGSYEQYF	TGTGCCAGCAGCCTCTGGAGGGACGGAAGCTACGAGCAGTACTTC
TRBV11-2	TRBJ2-3	TRBD2	NA	CASSPPAGETTDTQYF	TGTGCCAGCAGCCCCCCAGCGGGAGAGACCACGGATACGCAGTATTTT
TRBV7-2	TRBJ2-7	NA	many	CASSLGDGGLYEQYF	TGTGCCAGCAGCTTAGGAGACGGGGGTTTGTACGAGCAGTACTTC
TRBV4-1	TRBJ2-3	NA	NA	CASSLTASLLRPTTDTQYF	TGCGCCAGCAGCCTAACTGCCTCCTTACTGCGGCCGACCACAGATACGCAGTATTTT
TRBV27	TRBJ2-7	TRBD2	NA	CASSLTSGGLASYEQYF	TGTGCCAGCAGTTTAACGAGCGGGGGGTTAGCCTCCTACGAGCAGTACTTC
TRBV5-1	TRBJ2-3	TRBD2	few	CASSSKTSGGTDTQYF	TGCGCCAGCAGCTCCAAGACTAGCGGGGGCACAGATACGCAGTATTTT
TRBV29-1	TRBJ2-1	NA	NA	CSVTGPGRDNEQFF	TGCAGCGTCACCGGACCGGGACGAGACAATGAGCAGTTCTTC
TRBV29-1	TRBJ2-5	TRBD1	once	CSVDGTGGAETQYF	TGCAGCGTTGACGGGACAGGGGGCGCGGAGACCCAGTACTTC
TRBV6-1	TRBJ1-4	NA	NA	CASSARGNEKLFF	TGTGCCAGCAGTGCTCGGGGTAATGAAAAACTGTTTTTT
TRBV7-9	TRBJ2-3	NA	NA	CASSLAAADTQYF	TGTGCCAGCAGCTTAGCAGCAGCGGATACGCAGTATTTT
TRBV12-3/TRBV12-4	TRBJ2-7	NA	many	CASRRWTGYEQYF	TGTGCCAGCAGGCGGTGGACGGGATACGAGCAGTACTTC
TRBV6-1	TRBJ2-3	NA	NA	CASSVTSEPRRDTQYF	TGTGCCAGCAGTGTGACTAGTGAACCCCGAAGAGATACGCAGTATTTT
TRBV12-3/TRBV12-4	TRBJ2-7	NA	few	CASTARGGEAYEQYF	TGTGCCAGCACCGCAAGAGGGGGAGAAGCCTACGAGCAGTACTTC
TRBV7-9	TRBJ2-1	NA	few	CASSSPGLLPGEQFF	TGTGCCAGCAGCTCTCCGGGACTGCTCCCCGGTGAGCAGTTCTTC
TRBV7-2	TRBJ2-1	NA	NA	CASSRTTSYNEQFF	TGTGCCAGCAGTCGTACGACTAGCTACAATGAGCAGTTCTTC
TRBV3-1	TRBJ1-2	NA	NA	CASSLQGPGDYGYTF	TGTGCCAGCAGCCTTCAGGGACCGGGGGACTATGGCTACACCTTC
TRBV21-1	TRBJ2-1	NA	NA	CASSNKGEYEQFF	TGTGCCAGCAGCAATAAGGGGGAATATGAGCAGTTCTTC
TRBV5-6	TRBJ2-1	NA	NA	CAGSLWLTGGTGDLYNEQFF	TGTGCCGGCAGCTTATGGCTGACGGGGGGAACAGGGGACTTATACAATGAGCAGTTCTTC
TRBV7-9	TRBJ2-6	TRBD1	NA	CASSSSPTGTGANVLTF	TGTGCCAGCAGCTCCAGCCCGACAGGGACTGGGGCCAACGTCCTGACTTTC
TRBV28	TRBJ2-6	NA	few	CASSLYGANVLTF	TGTGCCAGCAGTTTATATGGGGCCAACGTCCTGACTTTC
TRBV5-1	TRBJ2-5	NA	few	CASSSGQPQETQYF	TGCGCCAGCAGCTCCGGCCAACCCCAAGAGACCCAGTACTTC